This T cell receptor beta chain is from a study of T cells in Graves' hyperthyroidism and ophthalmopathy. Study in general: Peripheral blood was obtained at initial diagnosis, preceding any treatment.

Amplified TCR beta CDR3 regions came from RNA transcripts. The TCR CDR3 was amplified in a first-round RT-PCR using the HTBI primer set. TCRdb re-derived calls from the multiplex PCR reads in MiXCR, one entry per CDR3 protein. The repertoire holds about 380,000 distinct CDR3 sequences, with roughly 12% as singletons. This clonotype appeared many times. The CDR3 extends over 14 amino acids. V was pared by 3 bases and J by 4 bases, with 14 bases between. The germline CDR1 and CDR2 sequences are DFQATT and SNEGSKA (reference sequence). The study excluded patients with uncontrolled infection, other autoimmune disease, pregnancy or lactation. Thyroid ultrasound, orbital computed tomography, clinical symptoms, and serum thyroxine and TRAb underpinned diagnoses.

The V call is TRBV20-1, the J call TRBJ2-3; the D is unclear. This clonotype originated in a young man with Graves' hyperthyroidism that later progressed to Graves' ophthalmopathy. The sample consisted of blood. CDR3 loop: CSARAPPRPDTQYF. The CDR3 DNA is TGCAGTGCTAGGGCACCGCCGCGCCCAGATACGCAGTATTTT.